Listed here are 21 T cell receptor beta chains from one sample, sequenced in a study of response to subunit inactivated influenza vaccine. TCRdb analysed the RT-PCR reads with MiXCR anew, one entry per CDR3 protein. The data hold some 500,000 distinct CDR3 sequences, with about an eighth observed a single time. The sample was PBMCs from blood, taken around seven weeks after vaccination. The receptors were gathered from a man aged 50-60 years who received an inactivated influenza vaccine.

The chain combines TRBV6-1 with TRBJ2-1, with 7 bases aligning to TRBD2. The CDR3 runs 14 residues. Germline CDR1 reads MNHNS; CDR2 reads SASEGT. Trimming removed 3 bases from V and 9 bases from J; junction bases left unmatched: 8. CDR3 in amino acids: CASSDGLVGGEQFF. As DNA, the CDR3 is TGTGCCAGCAGTGACGGACTAGTAGGAGGTGAGCAGTTCTTC.

This clonotype was picked up many times. J is TRBJ2-1 and V is TRBV5-1, with 13 positions matching TRBD2. The V and J ends lost 2 bases and 3 bases, in that order; junction bases with no gene match: 2. The CDR3 length is 16 residues. Germline assignment: CDR1 SGHRS and CDR2 YFSETQ. Here the CDR3 DNA reads TGCGCCAGCAGCTTAACTAGCGGGGGGGACTACAATGAGCAGTTCTTC. This codes for CASSLTSGGDYNEQFF.

A few counts support this clonotype. The chain couples TRBV21-1 to TRBJ2-5; no DNA check was done on the table's D call, TRBD1. TRBV21-1 is described as a pseudogene. The CDR3 sequence is 15 residues long. The CDR3 coding sequence is TGTGCCAGCAGCAAAAGCGGGGGCCACCAAGAGACCCAGTACTTC. This encodes CASSKSGGHQETQYF.

The chain uses TRBV6-4 and TRBJ2-1, with 8 bases lining up with TRBD2. CDR3 size: 17 residues. V lost 0 bases and J lost 3; bases outside the gene matches: 7. The germline gives CDR1 MRHNA, CDR2 SNTAGT. CDR3 DNA: TGTGCCAGCAGTGACTCATTGGGAGCGGGAGTCTACAATGAGCAGTTCTTC. Encoded protein: CASSDSLGAGVYNEQFF.

This chain links TRBV20-1 with TRBJ2-1, with 8 bases that match TRBD2. The germline gives CDR1 DFQATT, CDR2 SNEGSKA (reference sequence). With V trimmed by 5 bases and J by 0 bases, 6 bases remained unmatched. The CDR3 extends over 15 amino acids. The chain's CDR3 is CSAPNSGVSYNEQFF. The CDR3 nucleotides read TGCAGTGCTCCAAATAGCGGGGTCTCCTACAATGAGCAGTTCTTC.

This clonotype was observed many times. The chain recombines TRBV5-1 with TRBJ2-1; D not certain. V was clipped by 0 bases and J by 11 bases, with 6 bases between them. CDR1 is SGHRS and CDR2 is YFSETQ in the germline V gene. The CDR3 extends over 11 amino acids. The CDR3 spells CASSLEMKQFF. The DNA for the CDR3 is TGCGCCAGCAGCTTGGAGATGAAGCAGTTCTTC.

This clonotype came up once. This rearrangement joins TRBV7-7 to TRBJ2-5; 16 positions agree with TRBD2. After removal of 6 bases from V and 2 bases from J, the junction contained 12 bases not matched to a gene. The germline gives CDR1 SSHAT, CDR2 FNYEAQ (reference sequence). There are 19 residues in the CDR3. CDR3 bases: TGTGCCAGCAGTACGGGACTAGCGGGAGGGCCGGGGAGTCAAGAGACCCAGTACTTC. Amino acids: CASSTGLAGGPGSQETQYF.

The chain employs TRBV29-1 and TRBJ2-5; D possibly corresponds to TRBD2 (5 bases). The ends were cut back, 7 bases at V and 4 bases at J, with 13 bases in the middle. This CDR3 region has 12 residues. Germline lookup yields CDR1 SQVTM and CDR2 ANQGSEA. CDR3 protein: CSAQSRGETQYF. CDR3 in DNA: TGCAGCGCTCAGTCCCGGGGAGAGACCCAGTACTTC.

The chain recombines TRBV3-1 with TRBJ1-1; D unresolved. CDR1 and CDR2 from the germline V gene are LGHDT and YNNKEL (reference sequence). V lost 1 base and J lost 1, with 16 bases in between. The CDR3 length is 17 residues. CDR3 region: CASSQGAKFVGNTEAFF. The CDR3 DNA follows: TGTGCCAGCAGCCAAGGGGCGAAGTTTGTTGGGAACACTGAAGCTTTCTTT.

This chain uses TRBV15 with TRBJ2-1, with TRBD2 matching over 9 bases. This CDR3 comprises 23 residues. CDR1 is LNHNV, CDR2 YYDKDF, per germline (reference sequence). With 0 bases clipped from V and 0 bases from J, the junction kept 21 bases outside the gene matches. The DNA of the CDR3 is TGTGCCACCAGCAGAGAAGGACCGCTGACTAGCGGAGCCTCACGCTTCTCCTACAATGAGCAGTTCTTC. Protein product: CATSREGPLTSGASRFSYNEQFF.

This clonotype has only a few counts. The V gene is TRBV6-1, the J gene TRBJ2-5, with TRBD2 matching 8 bases. The CDR3 consists of 14 residues. Germline trimming cut 9 bases from V and 1 base from J; bases unmatched to any gene: 7. CDR1 MNHNS and CDR2 SASEGT come from the germline V gene. The CDR3 DNA reads TGTGCCAGTTTTAGCGGGGCCCTCCAAGAGACCCAGTACTTC. Protein product: CASFSGALQETQYF.

The CDR3: CASSPYGQGAGELFF. CDR3 nucleotide sequence: TGTGCCAGCAGCCCGTACGGACAGGGGGCCGGGGAGCTGTTTTTT. This sequence joins TRBV7-8 and TRBJ2-2; 10 nucleotides agree with TRBD1. The V gene end was trimmed by 5 bases and the J gene end by 6 bases; junction bases not matched to a gene: 6. CDR3 length equals 15 residues. Germline V CDR1 and CDR2: SGHVS, FQNEAQ.

This clonotype was seen a few times. The V call is TRBV24-1, the J call TRBJ2-5; 9 bases align to TRBD2. The J segment lost 4 bases and the V segment lost 3 bases, leaving 11 bases of the junction unmatched. Per germline, CDR1 KGHDR and CDR2 SFDVKD. The CDR3 sequence is 17 residues long. The CDR3 here is CATSDPLLSGRGETQYF. For the CDR3, the DNA is TGTGCCACCAGTGATCCTCTTCTTAGCGGGAGAGGAGAGACCCAGTACTTC.

There are a few counts of this clonotype. The chain combines TRBV18 with TRBJ2-5, with 7 bases lining up with TRBD2. Germline trimming cut 3 bases from V and 1 base from J; bases unmatched to any gene: 11. The CDR3 is made up of 17 amino acids. Germline CDR1 KGHSH, CDR2 LQKENI. The CDR3 bases are TGTGCCAGCTCACCCTTGCGACGCCGCGGGGGCCAAGAGACCCAGTACTTC. Translation: CASSPLRRRGGQETQYF.

At least ten counts were recorded for this clonotype. This chain connects TRBV12-3 or TRBV12-4 to TRBJ2-6, with TRBD2 matching over 9 bases. V gave up 6 bases and J gave up 0 bases; unmatched junction bases: 3. This CDR3 is 16 amino acids long. CDR3 DNA sequence: TGTGCCAGCAGACTAGCGGGCGTCTCTGGGGCCAACGTCCTGACTTTC. It translates to CASRLAGVSGANVLTF.

This sequence joins TRBV6-2 or TRBV6-3 and TRBJ2-5; weak D call: TRBD2 (5 bases). The CDR3 loop spans 14 amino acids. The germline gives CDR1 MNHEY, CDR2 SVGEGT. V was clipped by 6 bases and J by 2 bases, with 13 bases between them. The CDR3 region has the DNA TGTGCCAGCAGGGTCGCGGGCCGTCAAGAGACCCAGTACTTC. The encoded protein is CASRVAGRQETQYF.

Only one count was recorded for this clonotype. Being one base from a much bigger clone, this may be a read error. V gene TRBV12-3 or TRBV12-4 combines with J gene TRBJ1-1, with D possibly matching TRBD1 (5 bases). This CDR3 is built from 13 residues. The CDR3 region has the DNA TGTGCCAGCAAGGGGCTGAGGAACACTGAAGCTTCCTTT. Translating it yields CASKGLRNTEASF.

This sequence joins TRBV5-1 and TRBJ1-1, with TRBD1 matching over 7 bases. The CDR3 is made up of 13 amino acids. V lost 4 bases and J lost 4; bases outside the gene matches: 4. The germline V gene encodes CDR1 SGHRS and CDR2 YFSETQ. Written as DNA, the CDR3 is TGCGCCAGCAGCCCAGGGGGTCCCACTGAAGCTTTCTTT. Amino acids: CASSPGGPTEAFF.

V gene TRBV20-1 combines with J gene TRBJ1-2; the D gene is possibly TRBD1 (6 bases). This CDR3 contains 13 residues. Trimming took off 3 bases at V and 6 bases at J, with 14 bases between the two ends. Germline CDR1 reads DFQATT; CDR2 reads SNEGSKA (reference sequence). The CDR3 protein is CSARTRSGDGYTF. The CDR3 DNA is TGCAGTGCTAGGACCAGATCAGGGGATGGCTACACCTTC.

This clonotype was detected only a few times. V usage is TRBV5-1 and J usage is TRBJ2-1; D ambiguous. The CDR3 contains 13 residues. Looked up from germline, CDR1 is SGHRS and CDR2 is YFSETQ. Trimming removed 0 bases at V and 10 bases at J, with 11 bases between. The CDR3: CASSLAVGQEQFF. CDR3 nucleotide sequence: TGCGCCAGCAGCTTGGCCGTAGGTCAGGAGCAGTTCTTC.

This clonotype has more than one count but fewer than ten. V and J are TRBV20-1 and TRBJ2-1; 8 bases are a match to TRBD2. Unmatched junction bases numbered 15, after V lost 5 bases and J lost 3 bases. This CDR3 is 17 amino acids long. Germline V gene sequence: CDR1 DFQATT, CDR2 SNEGSKA (reference sequence). This chain's CDR3 is CSAPSRGRHIIYNEQFF. Here the CDR3 DNA reads TGCAGTGCTCCTAGCCGCGGGAGGCACATTATCTACAATGAGCAGTTCTTC.